This T cell receptor beta chain was sequenced in a study of T cells in narcolepsy. Study overall: Enrolled donors included narcolepsy type 1 or type 2 patients and healthy controls. Regarding the study as a whole: Autoreactive clonotypes reportedly recurred in blood of same and different patients, not controls. Autoreactive HCRT-specific and TRIB2-specific clonotypes were marked in same-patient CSF-versus-blood CD4+ comparisons. No autoreactive T cell clone sequences appeared in some memory CD4+ repertoires.

Of note for this clone: Its target is not known.

Germline trimming cut 2 bases from V and 3 bases from J; bases unmatched to any gene: 8. Germline V CDR1 and CDR2: LNHNV, YYDKDF (reference sequence). The CDR3 runs to 16 residues. TCRdb keeps only in-frame clones here, not all; method: immunoSEQ multiplex PCR. The data show approximately 30,000 clones, more than 80% seen once. The sequence was obtained from a human donor with narcolepsy. Sequencing was carried out using CD45RA- memory CD4+ T cells from PBMCs. The chain carries TRBV15 and TRBJ2-3, with 7 bases lining up with TRBD2. The CDR3 DNA follows: TGTGCCACCAGCAGATGGGGCGGGGGTCGGACAGATACGCAGTATTTT. Protein product: CATSRWGGGRTDTQYF.